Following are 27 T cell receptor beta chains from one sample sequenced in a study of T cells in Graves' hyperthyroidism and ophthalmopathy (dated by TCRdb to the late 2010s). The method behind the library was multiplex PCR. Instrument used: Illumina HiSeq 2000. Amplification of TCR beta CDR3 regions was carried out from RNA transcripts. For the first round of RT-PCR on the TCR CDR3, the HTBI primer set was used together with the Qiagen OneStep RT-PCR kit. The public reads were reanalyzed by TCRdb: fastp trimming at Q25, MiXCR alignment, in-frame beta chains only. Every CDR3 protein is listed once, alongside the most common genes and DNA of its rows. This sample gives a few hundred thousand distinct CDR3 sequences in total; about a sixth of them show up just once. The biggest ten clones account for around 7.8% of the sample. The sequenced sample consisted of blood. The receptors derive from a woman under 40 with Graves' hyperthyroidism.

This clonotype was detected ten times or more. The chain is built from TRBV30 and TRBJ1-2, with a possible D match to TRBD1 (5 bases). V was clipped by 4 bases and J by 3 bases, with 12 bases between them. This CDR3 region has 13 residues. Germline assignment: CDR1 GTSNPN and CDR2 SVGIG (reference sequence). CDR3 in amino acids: CAWKDGGDYGYTF. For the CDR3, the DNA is TGTGCCTGGAAAGACGGGGGTGACTATGGCTACACCTTC.

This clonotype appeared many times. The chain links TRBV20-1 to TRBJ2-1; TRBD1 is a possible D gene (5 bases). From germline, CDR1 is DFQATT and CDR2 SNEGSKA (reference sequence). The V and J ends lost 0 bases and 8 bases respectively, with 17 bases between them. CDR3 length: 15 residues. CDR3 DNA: TGCAGTGCTAGAGATGGGGCTAGAGGTGGCGATGAGCAGTTCTTC. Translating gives CSARDGARGGDEQFF.

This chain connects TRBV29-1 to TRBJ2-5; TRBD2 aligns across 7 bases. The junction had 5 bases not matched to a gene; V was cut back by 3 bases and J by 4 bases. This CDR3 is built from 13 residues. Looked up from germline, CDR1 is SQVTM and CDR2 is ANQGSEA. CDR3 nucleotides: TGCAGCGTTGAGGCGGGAGCCGGAGAGACCCAGTACTTC. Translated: CSVEAGAGETQYF.

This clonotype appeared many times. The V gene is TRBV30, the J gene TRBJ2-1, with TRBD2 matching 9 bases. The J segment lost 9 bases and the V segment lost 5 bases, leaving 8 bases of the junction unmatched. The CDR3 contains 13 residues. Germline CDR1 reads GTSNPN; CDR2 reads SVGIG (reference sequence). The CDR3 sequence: CAWDPGLAREQFF. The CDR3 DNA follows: TGTGCCTGGGACCCGGGACTAGCACGTGAGCAGTTCTTC.

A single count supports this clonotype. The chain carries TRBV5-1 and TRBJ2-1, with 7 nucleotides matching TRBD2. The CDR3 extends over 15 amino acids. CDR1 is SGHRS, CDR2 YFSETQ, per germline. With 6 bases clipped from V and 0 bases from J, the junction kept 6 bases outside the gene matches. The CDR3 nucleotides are TGCGCCAGCACCCCCGAGCGGGGCTCCTACAATGAGCAGTTCTTC. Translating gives CASTPERGSYNEQFF.

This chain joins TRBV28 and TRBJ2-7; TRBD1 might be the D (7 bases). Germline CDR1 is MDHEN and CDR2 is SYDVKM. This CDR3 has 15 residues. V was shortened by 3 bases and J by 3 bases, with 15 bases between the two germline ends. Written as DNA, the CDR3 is TGTGCCAGCAGTTTCCGCCAGGGGGGAGTCTACGAGCAGTACTTC. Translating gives CASSFRQGGVYEQYF.

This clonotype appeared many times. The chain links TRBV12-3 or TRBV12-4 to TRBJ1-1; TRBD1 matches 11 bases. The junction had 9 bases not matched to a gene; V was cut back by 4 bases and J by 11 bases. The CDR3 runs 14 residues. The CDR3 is CASSSRTGGVLAFF. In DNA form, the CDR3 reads TGTGCCAGCAGTTCACGGACAGGGGGCGTGTTGGCTTTCTTT.

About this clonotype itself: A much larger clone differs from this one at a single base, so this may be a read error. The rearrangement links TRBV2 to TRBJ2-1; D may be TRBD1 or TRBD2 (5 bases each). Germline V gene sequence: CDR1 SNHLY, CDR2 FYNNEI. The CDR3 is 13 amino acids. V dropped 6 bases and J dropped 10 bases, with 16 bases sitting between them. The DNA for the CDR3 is TGTGCCAGCAGAAGGGAGACAGCCTACGAGCAGTTCTTC. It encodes CASRRETAYEQFF.

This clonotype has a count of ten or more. The CDR3 region has the DNA TGTGCCAGTTGGCCCGGCATCGCTAGCACAGATACGCAGTATTTT. This codes for CASWPGIASTDTQYF. The rearrangement joins TRBV12-3 or TRBV12-4 to TRBJ2-3; D remains ambiguous. The CDR3 totals 15 residues. The V gene lost 9 bases and the J gene lost 0 bases, with 16 bases spanning the gap.

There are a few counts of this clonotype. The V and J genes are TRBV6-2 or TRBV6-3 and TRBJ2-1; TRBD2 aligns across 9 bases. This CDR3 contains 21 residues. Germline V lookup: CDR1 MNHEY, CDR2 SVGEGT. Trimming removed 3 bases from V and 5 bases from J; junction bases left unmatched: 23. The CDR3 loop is CASSYVRGAIPGLASNNEQFF. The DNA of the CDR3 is TGTGCCAGCAGTTATGTTAGGGGGGCAATCCCGGGACTAGCATCAAACAATGAGCAGTTCTTC.

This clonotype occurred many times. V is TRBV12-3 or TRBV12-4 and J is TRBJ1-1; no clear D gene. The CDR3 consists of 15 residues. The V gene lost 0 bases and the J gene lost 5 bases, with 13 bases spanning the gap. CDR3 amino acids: CASSLALSGGTEAFF. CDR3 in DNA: TGTGCCAGCAGTTTAGCGCTGTCGGGAGGTACTGAAGCTTTCTTT.

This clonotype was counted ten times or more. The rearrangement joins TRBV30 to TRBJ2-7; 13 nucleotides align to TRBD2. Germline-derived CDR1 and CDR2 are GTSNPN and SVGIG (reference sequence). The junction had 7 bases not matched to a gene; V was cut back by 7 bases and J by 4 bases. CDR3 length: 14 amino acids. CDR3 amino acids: CALWTSGRDYEQYF. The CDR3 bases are TGTGCCTTGTGGACTAGCGGGAGAGATTACGAGCAGTACTTC.

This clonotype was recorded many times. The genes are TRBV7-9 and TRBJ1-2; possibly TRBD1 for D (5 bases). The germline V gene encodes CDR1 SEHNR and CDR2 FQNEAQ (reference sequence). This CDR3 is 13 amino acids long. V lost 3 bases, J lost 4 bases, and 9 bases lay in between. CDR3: CASSFGTAYGYTF. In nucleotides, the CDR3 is TGTGCCAGCAGCTTCGGGACTGCCTATGGCTACACCTTC.

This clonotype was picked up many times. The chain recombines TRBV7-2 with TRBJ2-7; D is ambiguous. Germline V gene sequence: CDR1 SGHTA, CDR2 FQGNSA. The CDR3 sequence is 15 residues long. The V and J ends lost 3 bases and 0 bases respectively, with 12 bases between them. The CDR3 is CASSFYSGRSYEQYF. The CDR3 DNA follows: TGTGCCAGCAGCTTTTATTCGGGCCGCTCCTACGAGCAGTACTTC.

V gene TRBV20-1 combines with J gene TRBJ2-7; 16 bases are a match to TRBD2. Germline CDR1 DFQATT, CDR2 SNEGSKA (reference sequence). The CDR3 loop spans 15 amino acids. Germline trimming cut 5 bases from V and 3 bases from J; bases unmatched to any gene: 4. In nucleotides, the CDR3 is TGCAGTGCTGGGGGACTAGCGGGAGGGAACTACGAGCAGTACTTC. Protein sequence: CSAGGLAGGNYEQYF.

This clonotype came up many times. As DNA, the CDR3 is TGTGCCAGCAAGACAGAAATCGGGAACACCGGGGAGCTGTTTTTT. This sequence encodes CASKTEIGNTGELFF. The rearrangement joins TRBV2 to TRBJ2-2; possible D gene TRBD1, 5 bases. Germline loops: CDR1 SNHLY, CDR2 FYNNEI. The V and J ends lost 7 bases and 1 base respectively, with 13 bases between them. The CDR3 has 15 amino acids.

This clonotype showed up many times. CDR3 nucleotides: TGCGCCAGCAGCCAATGGGACTCCCCGAACACTGAAGCTTTCTTT. This codes for CASSQWDSPNTEAFF. V gene TRBV4-1 combines with J gene TRBJ1-1, with D perhaps matching TRBD1 (5 bases). The CDR3 contains 15 residues. Germline loops: CDR1 MGHRA, CDR2 YSYEKL. Trimming stripped 2 bases from V and 1 base from J, with 11 bases between.

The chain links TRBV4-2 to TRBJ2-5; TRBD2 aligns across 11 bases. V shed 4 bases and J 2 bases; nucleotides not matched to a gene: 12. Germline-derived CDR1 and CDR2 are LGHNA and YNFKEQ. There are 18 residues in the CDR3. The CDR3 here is CASSLPDLAGGGQETQYF. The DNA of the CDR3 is TGTGCCAGCAGCCTACCTGACCTAGCGGGAGGCGGACAAGAGACCCAGTACTTC.

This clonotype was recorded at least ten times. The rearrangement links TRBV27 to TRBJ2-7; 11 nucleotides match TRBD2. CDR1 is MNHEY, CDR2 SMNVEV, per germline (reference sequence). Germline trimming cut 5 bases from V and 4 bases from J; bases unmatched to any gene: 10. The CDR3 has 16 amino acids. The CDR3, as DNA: TGTGCCAGCAGTCCCGGACTAGCGGGCCACGGATACGAGCAGTACTTC. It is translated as CASSPGLAGHGYEQYF.

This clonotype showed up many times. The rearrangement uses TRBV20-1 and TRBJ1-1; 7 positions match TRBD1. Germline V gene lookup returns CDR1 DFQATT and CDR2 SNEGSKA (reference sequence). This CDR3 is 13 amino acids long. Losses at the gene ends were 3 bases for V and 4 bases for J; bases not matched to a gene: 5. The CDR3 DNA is TGCAGTGCTAGTGCCCAGGGGGGCACTGAAGCTTTCTTT. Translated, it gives CSASAQGGTEAFF.

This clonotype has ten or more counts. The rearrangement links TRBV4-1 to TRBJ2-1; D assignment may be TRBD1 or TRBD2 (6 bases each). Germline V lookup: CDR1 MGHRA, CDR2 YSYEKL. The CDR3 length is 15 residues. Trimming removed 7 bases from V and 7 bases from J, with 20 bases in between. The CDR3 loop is CASNEGGGTRNEQFF. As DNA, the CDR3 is TGCGCCAGCAACGAAGGAGGGGGAACTCGGAATGAGCAGTTCTTC.

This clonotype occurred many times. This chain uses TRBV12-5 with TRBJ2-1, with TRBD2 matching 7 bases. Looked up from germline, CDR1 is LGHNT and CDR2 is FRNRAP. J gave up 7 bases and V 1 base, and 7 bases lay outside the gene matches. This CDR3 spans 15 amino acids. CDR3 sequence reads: CASGLGRLAFNEQFF. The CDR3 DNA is TGTGCTAGTGGTTTGGGCCGACTAGCTTTTAATGAGCAGTTCTTC.

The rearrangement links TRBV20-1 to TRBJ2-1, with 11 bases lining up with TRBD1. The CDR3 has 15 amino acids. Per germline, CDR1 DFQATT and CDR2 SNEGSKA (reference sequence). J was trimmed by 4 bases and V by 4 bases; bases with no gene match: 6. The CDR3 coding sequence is TGCAGTGCTAACGGACAGGGGGCAAGGTACAATGAGCAGTTCTTC. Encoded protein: CSANGQGARYNEQFF.

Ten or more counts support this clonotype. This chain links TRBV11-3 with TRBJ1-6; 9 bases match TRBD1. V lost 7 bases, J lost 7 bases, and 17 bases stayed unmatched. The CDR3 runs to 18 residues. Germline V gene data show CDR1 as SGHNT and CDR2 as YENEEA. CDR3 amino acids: CASTLDTPGTGSNSPLHF. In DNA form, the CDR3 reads TGTGCCAGCACCTTGGACACGCCCGGGACAGGGTCGAATTCACCCCTCCACTTT.

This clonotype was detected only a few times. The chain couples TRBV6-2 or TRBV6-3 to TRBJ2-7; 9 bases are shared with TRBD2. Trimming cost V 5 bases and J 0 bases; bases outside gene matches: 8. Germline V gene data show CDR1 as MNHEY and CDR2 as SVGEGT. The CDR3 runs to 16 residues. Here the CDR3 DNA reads TGTGCCAGCAGTGGACTCCTTAGCGGGAGCTCCTACGAGCAGTACTTC. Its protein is CASSGLLSGSSYEQYF.

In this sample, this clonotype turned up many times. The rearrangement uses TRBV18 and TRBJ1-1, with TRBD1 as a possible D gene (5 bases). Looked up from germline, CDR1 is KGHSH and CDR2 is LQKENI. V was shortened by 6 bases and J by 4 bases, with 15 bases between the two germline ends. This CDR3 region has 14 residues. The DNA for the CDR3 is TGTGCCAGCTCCCCGACAGCTTCAACCACTGAAGCTTTCTTT. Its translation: CASSPTASTTEAFF.

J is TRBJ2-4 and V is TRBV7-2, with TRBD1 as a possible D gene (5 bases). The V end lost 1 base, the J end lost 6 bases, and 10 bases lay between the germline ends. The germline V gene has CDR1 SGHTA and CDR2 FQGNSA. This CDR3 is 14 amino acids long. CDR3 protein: CASSLGTTVNIQYF. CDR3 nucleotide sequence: TGTGCCAGCAGCTTAGGGACAACCGTAAACATTCAGTACTTC.